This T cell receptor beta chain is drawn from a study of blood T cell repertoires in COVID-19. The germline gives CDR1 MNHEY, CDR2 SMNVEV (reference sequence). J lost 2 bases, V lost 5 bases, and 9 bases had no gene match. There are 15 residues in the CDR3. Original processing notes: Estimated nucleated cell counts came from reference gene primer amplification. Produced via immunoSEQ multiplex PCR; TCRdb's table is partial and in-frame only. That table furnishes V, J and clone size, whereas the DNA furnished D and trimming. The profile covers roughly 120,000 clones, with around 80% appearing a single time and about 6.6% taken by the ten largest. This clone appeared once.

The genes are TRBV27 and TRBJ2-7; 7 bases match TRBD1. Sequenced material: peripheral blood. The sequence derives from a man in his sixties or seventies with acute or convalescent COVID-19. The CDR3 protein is CASSQSGTATYEQYF. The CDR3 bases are TGTGCCAGCAGTCAATCCGGGACAGCCACCTACGAGCAGTACTTC.